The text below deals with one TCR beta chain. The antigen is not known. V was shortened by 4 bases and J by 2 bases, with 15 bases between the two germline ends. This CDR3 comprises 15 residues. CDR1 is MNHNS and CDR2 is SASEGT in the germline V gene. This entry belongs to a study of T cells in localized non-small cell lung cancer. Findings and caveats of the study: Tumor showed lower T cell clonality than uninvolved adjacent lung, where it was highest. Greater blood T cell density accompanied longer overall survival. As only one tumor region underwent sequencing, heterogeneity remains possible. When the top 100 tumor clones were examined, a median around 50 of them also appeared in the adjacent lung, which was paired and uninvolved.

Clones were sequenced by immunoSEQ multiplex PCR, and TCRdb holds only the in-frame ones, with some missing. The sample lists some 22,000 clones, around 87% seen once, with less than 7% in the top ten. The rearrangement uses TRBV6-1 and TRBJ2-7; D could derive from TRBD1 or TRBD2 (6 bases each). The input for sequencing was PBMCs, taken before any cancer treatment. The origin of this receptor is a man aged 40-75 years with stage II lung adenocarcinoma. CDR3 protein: CASSVSGEVAYEQYF. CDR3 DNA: TGTGCCAGCAGTGTTTCAGGGGAGGTGGCCTACGAGCAGTACTTC.